These T cell receptor beta chains were read from a single sample in a study of blood T cell repertoires in COVID-19. Measured with immunoSEQ multiplex PCR; TCRdb has only the in-frame clones, and not every one. The table has 200,000 or so clones, 79% seen once. Sequencing was performed on peripheral blood. The receptor source for this set is a man between 60 and 75 years old with active or convalescent COVID-19. Each CDR3 is given without its conserved first and last residue. Fields, in order: CDR3 protein, clone size, V gene, J gene. Size is omitted from some rows. Given values are once, few, many or a class for expanded clones.

CDR3: ASIPGERVNEQY
size: .
V: TRBV6-6
J: TRBJ2-7

CDR3: ATSDSRTANTEAF
size: .
V: TRBV24-1
J: TRBJ1-1

CDR3: ASSKAGTGGNEQF
size: .
V: TRBV7-7
J: TRBJ2-1

CDR3: ASSLNNFATNEKLF
size: .
V: TRBV7-6
J: TRBJ1-4

CDR3: SASGASGRLTGELF
size: .
V: TRBV20-1
J: TRBJ2-2

CDR3: ASSLLGQGAVETQY
size: many
V: TRBV7-9
J: TRBJ2-5

CDR3: ASSLGTGYYTDTQY
size: .
V: TRBV7-2
J: TRBJ2-3

CDR3: ASSQEKGSVPYQETQY
size: .
V: TRBV4-1
J: TRBJ2-5

CDR3: ASSVGRLSGGDNEQF
size: few
V: TRBV11-3
J: TRBJ2-1

CDR3: ASSHGRAYEQY
size: .
V: TRBV3-1/TRBV3-2
J: TRBJ2-7

CDR3: ASSPRTGVYNEQF
size: .
V: TRBV19
J: TRBJ2-1

CDR3: ASSTSAKNIQY
size: .
V: TRBV18
J: TRBJ2-4

CDR3: ASSRNRDLGIQPQH
size: once
V: TRBV2
J: TRBJ1-5

CDR3: ASLFVVNEKLF
size: .
V: TRBV2
J: TRBJ1-4

CDR3: ASTRLSSYEQY
size: .
V: TRBV7-2
J: TRBJ2-7

CDR3: ASSLGGRFNQPQH
size: .
V: TRBV7-9
J: TRBJ1-5